A selection of T cell receptor beta chains follows, all from one sample in a study of cytomegalovirus exposure and HLA in healthy donors. Measured with immunoSEQ multiplex PCR; TCRdb has only the in-frame clones, and not every one. The sample has under 200,000 clones; about 80% are singletons. The specimen was PBMCs. The receptors come from a girl under 18 in good health and CMV-seropositive. The conserved cysteine and the conserved F or W are not part of the CDR3 here. The D gene is left open where the match is weak.

V gene	D gene	J gene	CDR3 protein
TRBV10-3	TRBD2	TRBJ2-1	AISGQAGGNNEQF
TRBV7-6	.	TRBJ2-1	ASSPLGYDNEQF
TRBV27	.	TRBJ2-1	ASSLVGPSEYNEQF
TRBV2	.	TRBJ2-7	ASSFEGQYEQY
TRBV2	.	TRBJ2-7	ASSESRGLYEQY
TRBV2	TRBD1	TRBJ1-1	ASSGDRVSTEAF
TRBV10-3	TRBD2	TRBJ2-7	AISVTSFSEQY
TRBV5-1	.	TRBJ2-4	ASSLSTSRDQY
TRBV10-3	TRBD1	TRBJ1-1	AISQDRGNEAF
TRBV6-5	.	TRBJ1-1	ASSSDGKTEAF
TRBV10-3	TRBD2	TRBJ2-1	AISAQREYNEQF
TRBV29-1	.	TRBJ1-4	SVGRLGEKLF
TRBV19	.	TRBJ1-5	ASSMGRDQPQH
TRBV7-6	.	TRBJ1-2	ASSLDQGPAGGYT
TRBV10-3	TRBD2	TRBJ2-7	AISGEREPYEQY
TRBV10-3	.	TRBJ1-5	AISGTGRSNQPQH
TRBV6-5	.	TRBJ2-7	ASSQISTGSYEQY
TRBV5-4	.	TRBJ1-2	ASSSGLRNYGYT
TRBV14	TRBD2	TRBJ2-1	ASSLWTSGDYSYNEQF
TRBV6-5	TRBD2	TRBJ2-1	ASSYGLAGVEQF
TRBV4-1	.	TRBJ2-5	ASSRAIQETQY
TRBV5-6	.	TRBJ2-1	ASSPDYSSYNEQF
TRBV2	.	TRBJ1-1	ASRFQGFGEAF
TRBV30	.	TRBJ1-1	AWRARGNTEAF
TRBV11-3	TRBD2	TRBJ2-1	ASSTDTSGDSNEQF
TRBV13	TRBD1	TRBJ2-2	ASSSTVLTGAGELF
TRBV9	TRBD1	TRBJ2-2	ASSVMGQGTGELF
TRBV20-1	.	TRBJ1-5	SASFNQPQH
TRBV7-9	.	TRBJ2-4	ASSLNPVYGAKNIQY
TRBV5-1	TRBD1	TRBJ1-2	ASSQQGTDYGYT
TRBV11-2	TRBD2	TRBJ2-1	ASRGGGRSSYNEQF
TRBV28	TRBD1	TRBJ1-2	ASSLTGGSYGYT
TRBV6-1	.	TRBJ1-1	ASSGPVNTEAF
TRBV19	.	TRBJ2-2	ASSTLTGELF
TRBV5-1	TRBD1	TRBJ2-2	ASSGTGVTGELF
TRBV7-9	TRBD2	TRBJ2-3	ASSSGLAGTPTDTQY
TRBV18	TRBD1	TRBJ1-3	ASSQGTGGNTIY
TRBV5-4	TRBD1	TRBJ1-1	ASSSTGTGNTEAF
TRBV5-1	.	TRBJ1-1	ASSLGLGLEDTEAF
TRBV11-2	.	TRBJ2-2	ASSPMRVSITGELF
TRBV28	TRBD2	TRBJ2-7	ASSSLAGMIYEQY
TRBV7-2	.	TRBJ1-4	ASSSRGATNEKLF
TRBV29-1	.	TRBJ1-2	SVEDEGKHYGYT